Here is one TCR beta chain with its context. The sample holds other DNA sequences that translate to the same CDR3. This CDR3 is 14 amino acids long. Germline-derived CDR1 and CDR2 are SGHRS and YFSETQ. With V trimmed by 3 bases and J by 1 base, 2 bases remained unmatched. The sample belongs to a study of blood T cell repertoires in COVID-19. Study details: Donors in the United States, Italy and Spain gave samples during acute or convalescent COVID-19. PBMCs, B-cell-depleted T cells, or T cells were the source of the cDNA or gDNA that made up the material.

In the authors' workflow: By means of reference gene primer amplification, nucleated cell counts were estimated. Generated by immunoSEQ multiplex PCR, the TCRdb table keeps only in-frame clones and is missing some. V, J and clone size derive from that table, while D and trimming were established from the DNA sequence. This table has roughly 140,000 clones, approximately 82% appearing once. This clonotype was sampled from a man in his 60s with active or convalescent COVID-19. Material for sequencing was peripheral blood. This sequence joins TRBV5-1 and TRBJ1-1; 8 bases align to TRBD1. The CDR3 loop is CASSSGTGNTEAFF. In nucleotides, the CDR3 is TGCGCCAGCAGCTCTGGGACAGGGAACACTGAAGCTTTCTTT.